This is a list of T cell receptor beta chains from one sample in a study of beta chain features in type 1 diabetes. Sequencing used immunoSEQ multiplex PCR; TCRdb keeps in-frame clones, though not all of them. The data hold some 360,000 clones, with 8.5% to 10% observed a single time. Sequences were obtained from central memory CD4+ T cells from blood. Receptors originate from a man under 40 with type 1 diabetes. Both conserved end residues are part of each CDR3. D genes are given only for firm matches. Not every row has a clone size; where given, it reads once, few, many or a size class.

TRBV14	-	TRBJ2-3	12	many	TGTGCCAGCAGCCAAGTGGGGTATACGCAGTATTTT	CASSQVGYTQYF
TRBV6-5	TRBD2	TRBJ2-7	13	few	TGTGCCAGCACCACTAGCGGGAGTTACGAGCAGTACTTC	CASTTSGSYEQYF
TRBV5-4	-	TRBJ1-2	15	many	TGTGCCAGCAGCTTGGGGGTGACAGCTACCTATGGCTACACCTTC	CASSLGVTATYGYTF
TRBV4-3	-	TRBJ2-2	16	few	TGCGCCAGCAGCCAAGATCCGACAGCGAACACCGGGGAGCTGTTTTTT	CASSQDPTANTGELFF
TRBV28	-	TRBJ2-1	15	few	TGTGCCAGCAGTTTTGGGGGGAACCAGAACAATGAGCAGTTCTTC	CASSFGGNQNNEQFF
TRBV4-2	-	TRBJ1-5	15	-	TGTGCCAGCAGCCCGGAAGGCCAGGCCAATCAGCCCCAGCATTTT	CASSPEGQANQPQHF
TRBV5-1	-	TRBJ2-1	11	few	TGCGCCAGCGGGGAAGGGTTTGAGCAGTTCTTC	CASGEGFEQFF
TRBV6-5	-	TRBJ2-7	12	few	TGTGCCAGCAGCTCCCTAGCCTACGAGCAGTACTTC	CASSSLAYEQYF
TRBV2	-	TRBJ1-5	13	-	TGTGCCAGCAGAGACAGTCTCAATCAGCCCCAGCATTTT	CASRDSLNQPQHF
TRBV5-1	-	TRBJ1-1	14	few	TGCGCCAGCAGCTTGGTGTCGAGGTTCACTGAAGCTTTCTTT	CASSLVSRFTEAFF
TRBV10-1	TRBD2	TRBJ2-5	16	few	TGCGCCAGCAGTGAGTCTTCACTAGCGGGAGAAAAGACCCAGTACTTC	CASSESSLAGEKTQYF
TRBV7-8	TRBD1	TRBJ1-2	13	few	TGTGCCAGCAGCTTAGCGACAGGGGGGCAGCATACCTTC	CASSLATGGQHTF
TRBV2	TRBD2	TRBJ2-3	18	few	TGTGCCAGCAGTGGCCTTGGAGCGGGAGGTCTATTCACAGATACGCAGTATTTT	CASSGLGAGGLFTDTQYF
TRBV7-9	-	TRBJ1-1	16	few	TGTGCCAGCAGCCCCCTCACCCGACGGTGGAACACTGAAGCTTTCTTT	CASSPLTRRWNTEAFF
TRBV5-1	-	TRBJ1-2	15	-	TGCGCCAGCAGGATCGGCTACAGAGCTAACTATGGCTACACCTTC	CASRIGYRANYGYTF
TRBV5-1	-	TRBJ2-1	12	few	TGCGCCAGCAGCCTATCCCTAGGTGAGCAGTTCTTC	CASSLSLGEQFF
TRBV6-1	-	TRBJ2-1	15	-	TGTGCCAGCAGTGAGGATCGGAACCCCTACAATGAGCAGTTCTTC	CASSEDRNPYNEQFF
TRBV4-3	TRBD2	TRBJ2-3	17	few	TGCGCCAGCAGCCAAGATAGTAGCGGGAGTTTTACAGATACGCAGTATTTT	CASSQDSSGSFTDTQYF
TRBV5-8	TRBD2	TRBJ2-7	16	-	TGTGCCAGCAGCCAAGGAGCGCTAGCGGGAATCTACGAGCAGTACTTC	CASSQGALAGIYEQYF
TRBV7-2	-	TRBJ1-6	14	few	TGTGCCAGCAGCTTACGGACGGATAATTCACCCCTCCACTTT	CASSLRTDNSPLHF
TRBV5-1	-	TRBJ2-7	16	-	TGCGCCAGCAGCTTAGTCCAGGGCAGCCTCAACTACGAGCAGTACTTC	CASSLVQGSLNYEQYF
TRBV2	TRBD2	TRBJ2-1	14	-	TGTGCCAGCTGTGGGACTAGCGGGACTGCTGAGCAGTTCTTC	CASCGTSGTAEQFF
TRBV4-2	TRBD2	TRBJ2-7	17	-	TGTGCCAGCAGCCAACGGGCCGGACTAGCGGGAGCCTACGAGCAGTACTTC	CASSQRAGLAGAYEQYF
TRBV23-1	-	TRBJ1-5	15	many	TGCGCCAGCAGTCAACCGACCGTCCCAAATCAGCCCCAGCATTTT	CASSQPTVPNQPQHF
TRBV15	-	TRBJ2-7	14	-	TGTGCCACCAGCAGAGATGTAACCTCCTACGAGCAGTACTTC	CATSRDVTSYEQYF
TRBV13	TRBD1	TRBJ1-1	17	-	TGTGCCAGCAGCTCTTCGTCCCCAGGGGGCCCAGGTACTGAAGCTTTCTTT	CASSSSSPGGPGTEAFF
TRBV7-9	-	TRBJ1-5	16	-	TGTGCCAGCAGCCCCTCCCTAGGCGGGACCAATCAGCCCCAGCATTTT	CASSPSLGGTNQPQHF
TRBV6-6	-	TRBJ1-5	13	-	TGTGCCAGCAGGCGAGATCTCAATCAGCCCCAGCATTTT	CASRRDLNQPQHF
TRBV2	TRBD1	TRBJ1-1	16	few	TGTGCCAGCAGACGACAGGGGGCGAGTCGGGGCACTGAAGCTTTCTTT	CASRRQGASRGTEAFF
TRBV7-8	-	TRBJ2-5	11	few	TGTGCCAGCAGCTCCCTTAGCGCCCAGTACTTC	CASSSLSAQYF
TRBV27	TRBD1	TRBJ2-7	13	-	TGTGCCAGCAGTCTACAGGGGCAACTCCACCGGTACTTC	CASSLQGQLHRYF
TRBV2	TRBD2	TRBJ2-7	15	few	TGTGCCAGCAGCCTTCCAACTAGCGGGAGAGGCGAGCAGTACTTC	CASSLPTSGRGEQYF
TRBV4-1	TRBD1	TRBJ1-1	15	few	TGCGCCAGCAGCCAATGGGGGCAGGGGGGGACTGAAGCTTTCTTT	CASSQWGQGGTEAFF
TRBV15	-	TRBJ2-7	13	many	TGTGCCACCAGCAGAGACACGCGGTACGAGCAGTACTTC	CATSRDTRYEQYF
TRBV7-2	-	TRBJ2-7	16	few	TGTGCCAGCAGCTTAGGTGCAGGGGTGGTTTTGAGGGAGCAGTACTTC	CASSLGAGVVLREQYF
TRBV6-1	-	TRBJ1-1	14	many	TGTGCCAGCAGTTTTCAACAGGGGAACACTGAAGCTTTCTTT	CASSFQQGNTEAFF
TRBV5-1	TRBD1	TRBJ2-2	16	few	TGCGCCAGCAGGTTGAGGACAGGGGATGGCACCGGGGAGCTGTTTTTT	CASRLRTGDGTGELFF
TRBV4-2	TRBD1	TRBJ1-4	17	-	TGTGCCAGCAGCCAAGGGGACAGGCTATCAACTAATGAAAAACTGTTTTTT	CASSQGDRLSTNEKLFF
TRBV2	TRBD1	TRBJ2-2	18	-	TGTGCCAGCAGGCCACCGGGACAGGGGTTCGCCAACACCGGGGAGCTGTTTTTT	CASRPPGQGFANTGELFF
TRBV7-2	-	TRBJ1-4	16	few	TGTGCCAGCAGCTTGGGACTCAGGGCAACTAATGAAAAACTGTTTTTT	CASSLGLRATNEKLFF
TRBV18	-	TRBJ2-3	13	few	TGTGCCAGCTCACAGGGGAACGGGGATACGCAGTATTTT	CASSQGNGDTQYF
TRBV7-3	-	TRBJ2-2	13	-	TGTGCCAGCAGCTTATGGGACACCGGGGAGCTGTTTTTT	CASSLWDTGELFF
TRBV5-1	TRBD1	TRBJ2-6	17	few	TGCGCCAGCAGCTTGGGACAGGGGATGTCTGGGGCCAACGTCCTGACTTTC	CASSLGQGMSGANVLTF
TRBV4-2	-	TRBJ1-2	16	-	TGTGCCAGCAGCCCGGACATCGCGATTGCCAACTATGGCTACACCTTC	CASSPDIAIANYGYTF
TRBV7-2	-	TRBJ1-2	12	many	TGTGCCAGCAGCTTCCTTAGCTATGGCTACACCTTC	CASSFLSYGYTF
TRBV28	TRBD2	TRBJ2-5	17	-	TGTGCCAGCAGTTCGCCCTCTTTGCGGGGGGCTCTGGAGACCCAGTACTTC	CASSSPSLRGALETQYF
TRBV5-1	-	TRBJ2-3	14	-	TGCGCCAGCAGCCCCGGACTCGGCACAGATACGCAGTATTTT	CASSPGLGTDTQYF
TRBV18	TRBD1	TRBJ2-7	14	few	TGTGCCAGCTCAAGAGAGGGACAGGGGTACGAGCAGTACTTC	CASSREGQGYEQYF
TRBV2	TRBD2	TRBJ2-1	14	-	TGTGCCAGCAGTGCACGGGAGGGCCAAAATGAGCAGTTCTTC	CASSAREGQNEQFF
TRBV28	-	TRBJ2-3	14	-	TGTGCCAGCAGGGAGGGGGGTAGGACAGATACGCAGTATTTT	CASREGGRTDTQYF
TRBV7-8	TRBD2	TRBJ2-5	11	few	TGTGCCAGCAGCGCGGGGGGCACCCAGTACTTC	CASSAGGTQYF
TRBV28	TRBD1	TRBJ1-1	16	few	TGTGCCAGCAGTTCTACGGCTAACAGGGGTATAGTTGAAGCTTTCTTT	CASSSTANRGIVEAFF
TRBV28	TRBD1	TRBJ1-3	14	few	TGTGCCAGTCGGACAGGCCGCTCTGGAAACACCATATATTTT	CASRTGRSGNTIYF
TRBV5-1	-	TRBJ2-1	14	-	TGCGCCAGCCGGAGGGGGTTTTCAGACAATGAGCAGTTCTTC	CASRRGFSDNEQFF
TRBV28	TRBD2	TRBJ2-7	14	-	TGTGCCAGCAGGAACGCGGGAGGTAGCAACGAGCAGTACTTC	CASRNAGGSNEQYF
TRBV27	-	TRBJ1-5	13	-	TGTGCCAGCAGTTTAAGGCGTGATCAGCCCCAGCATTTT	CASSLRRDQPQHF
TRBV6-6	-	TRBJ2-1	11	few	TGTGCCAGCCTAAAGGGCCTCTCTCAGTTCTTC	CASLKGLSQFF
TRBV27	TRBD1	TRBJ2-7	17	few	TGTGCCAGCAGTTTAGGGTCCACAGGGGGTACCACCTACGAGCAGTACTTC	CASSLGSTGGTTYEQYF
TRBV7-9	-	TRBJ2-1	12	many	TGTGCCAGCCGGGTCTCCTACAATGAGCAGTTCTTC	CASRVSYNEQFF